Presented here are 19 T cell receptor beta chains from one specimen sequenced in a study of Graves' ophthalmopathy and Graves' hyperthyroidism. Beta-chain TCR CDR3 regions were amplified from RNA transcripts. The authors performed first-round RT-PCR with HTBI primers and then a second-round multiplex PCR. Each CDR3 protein gets one entry after TCRdb re-called the multiplex PCR reads with MiXCR. The sample includes almost 750,000 distinct CDR3 sequences, 40% seen only once; the top ten take roughly 45%. Sequencing used peripheral blood. Every receptor here comes from an adult man with Graves' ophthalmopathy.

This clonotype was detected a few times. This chain links TRBV20-1 with TRBJ2-7; the D is unclear. This CDR3 contains 13 residues. Germline assignment: CDR1 DFQATT and CDR2 SNEGSKA (reference sequence). Trimming pared 5 bases from V and 3 bases from J, leaving 14 bases between. The CDR3, as DNA: TGCAGTGCTGAACGGGCAGGAAACTACGAGCAGTACTTC. Translation gives CSAERAGNYEQYF.

The chain employs TRBV25-1 and TRBJ1-2; the D is unclear. Germline V gives CDR1 MGHDK, CDR2 SYGVNS. Trimming removed 4 bases at V and 3 bases at J, with 12 bases between. This CDR3 spans 14 amino acids. The CDR3 sequence: CASSASVHDYGYTF. The CDR3 DNA is TGTGCCAGCAGTGCTAGTGTACATGACTATGGCTACACCTTC.

This clonotype was observed a handful of times. J is TRBJ1-5 and V is TRBV19; 8 bases are a match to TRBD1. CDR1 and CDR2 from the germline V gene are LNHDA and SQIVND (reference sequence). V shed 8 bases and J 0 bases; nucleotides not matched to a gene: 3. This CDR3 comprises 14 residues. In DNA, the CDR3 is TGTGCCAGTCGCAGGGGGCATAGCAATCAGCCCCAGCATTTT. Translating gives CASRRGHSNQPQHF.

This clonotype was detected ten times or more. The chain couples TRBV10-3 to TRBJ1-2; D not resolved. Germline V gene data show CDR1 as ENHRY and CDR2 as SYGVKD. Trimming took off 2 bases at V and 7 bases at J, with 5 bases between the two ends. The CDR3 length is 11 residues. In nucleotides, the CDR3 is TGTGCCATCAGTGAGGAAGCTGGCTACACCTTC. Translated: CAISEEAGYTF.

V and J are TRBV25-1 and TRBJ2-2, with TRBD1 matching over 7 bases. V shed 8 bases, J shed 4 bases, and the junction held 13 bases outside the gene matches. Germline V gene sequence: CDR1 MGHDK, CDR2 SYGVNS. This CDR3 is 16 amino acids long. The CDR3 sequence is CASSHNRGVLTGELFF. Written as DNA, the CDR3 is TGTGCCAGCTCACACAACAGGGGTGTTCTCACCGGGGAGCTGTTTTTT.

The chain links TRBV11-2 to TRBJ2-2; 10 positions agree with TRBD1. Germline V lookup: CDR1 SGHAT, CDR2 FQNNGV. This CDR3 has 15 residues. The trim removed 7 bases at V and 5 bases at J, leaving 7 bases unmatched. CDR3 residues: CASTQDRGRTGELFF. CDR3 coding DNA: TGTGCCAGCACCCAAGACAGGGGGCGGACCGGGGAGCTGTTTTTT.

Of note for this clonotype: The conserved phenylalanine or tryptophan normally closing the CDR3 is absent here, so this likely arose from a read error. The genes are TRBV15 and TRBJ1-1; no firm D call. CDR1 LNHNV and CDR2 YYDKDF come from the germline V gene (reference sequence). CDR3 size: 13 residues. The CDR3 loop reads CPTSREHNTKAFY. CDR3 nucleotide sequence: TGTCCCACCAGCAGAGAACACAACACTAAAGCTTTCTAT.

As regards this clonotype: A much larger clone is a single base away; this may be a read error. The gene calls are TRBV29-1 and TRBJ2-5, with 7 bases lining up with TRBD1. The J call is uncertain, as TRBJ2-7 better fits the DNA end. The CDR3 contains 12 residues. Germline CDR1 is SQVTM and CDR2 is ANQGSEA. The CDR3 is CSVAGTAYEQYF. CDR3 nucleotide sequence: TGCAGCGTTGCAGGGACAGCCTACGAGCAGTACTTC.

This clonotype showed up just a few times. Germline is not matched at one junction end, which may reflect a read error. This chain links TRBV5-5 with TRBJ1-2; D may be TRBD1 (5 bases). Germline-derived CDR1 and CDR2 are SGHKS and YYEKEE (reference sequence). This CDR3 is built from 16 residues. The CDR3, as DNA: TGCGCCAGCAGCTTGTTGCAGGGATCCAGCAACTATGGCTACACCTTC. It codes for CASSLLQGSSNYGYTF.

The rearrangement links TRBV7-9 to TRBJ2-2; D unresolved. Trimming left V 5 bases short and J 1 base short, with 8 bases between. The CDR3 consists of 14 residues. The germline V gene encodes CDR1 SEHNR and CDR2 FQNEAQ (reference sequence). The CDR3 is CASSARLNTGELFF. The DNA of the CDR3 is TGTGCCAGCAGCGCACGTTTGAACACCGGGGAGCTGTTTTTT.

In its sample, this clonotype was seen a few times. The genes are TRBV29-1 and TRBJ2-2, with 9 bases lining up with TRBD1. The CDR3 consists of 14 residues. Germline-derived CDR1 and CDR2 are SQVTM and ANQGSEA. V was clipped by 3 bases and J by 5 bases; unmatched bases: 4. The chain's CDR3 is CSVDVGTGTGELFF. CDR3 in DNA: TGCAGCGTTGATGTAGGGACAGGGACCGGGGAGCTGTTTTTT.

This chain uses TRBV6-1 with TRBJ1-6, with 10 positions matching TRBD1. The CDR3 spans 15 residues. With V trimmed by 0 bases and J by 11 bases, 4 bases remained unmatched. CDR1 is MNHNS and CDR2 is SASEGT in the germline V gene. The CDR3 loop reads CASSEAGTGAPPLHF. CDR3 DNA: TGTGCCAGCAGTGAAGCAGGGACAGGGGCACCACCCCTCCACTTT.

The gene calls are TRBV13 and TRBJ2-3, with a tentative D call TRBD1 (6 bases). CDR1 PRHDT and CDR2 FYEKMQ come from the germline V gene (reference sequence). V shed 5 bases and J shed 4 bases, with 13 bases lying between them. The length of the CDR3 is 14 residues. The CDR3 DNA follows: TGTGCCAGCAGCCCAGGGGCAGGGGCAGATACGCAGTATTTT. It codes for CASSPGAGADTQYF.

This clonotype was observed a handful of times. The chain has TRBV20-1 and TRBJ1-5, with D maybe TRBD1 (6 bases). Germline V gene lookup returns CDR1 DFQATT and CDR2 SNEGSKA (reference sequence). Trimming pared 3 bases from V and 7 bases from J, leaving 13 bases between. There are 13 residues in the CDR3. The CDR3 here is CSARGDILQPQHF. For the CDR3, the DNA is TGCAGTGCTAGGGGGGACATTTTGCAGCCCCAGCATTTT.

This clonotype appeared a few times. The V call is TRBV5-1, the J call TRBJ1-1, with no clear D. V was shortened by 2 bases and J by 0 bases, with 11 bases between the two germline ends. Per germline, CDR1 SGHRS and CDR2 YFSETQ. The CDR3 totals 15 residues. CDR3 nucleotide sequence: TGCGCCAGCAGCTTATTAACGAACATGAACACTGAAGCTTTCTTT. Translated, it gives CASSLLTNMNTEAFF. Looking up the rest from reference TRBV5-1 and TRBJ1-1 gives the full variable domain: KAGVTQTPRYLIKTRGQQVTLSCSPISGHRSVSWYQQTPGQGLQFLFEYFSETQRNKGNFPGRFSGRQFSNSRSEMNVSTLELGDSALYLCASSLLTNMNTEAFFGQGTRLTVV.

This clonotype occurred a few times. V gene TRBV20-1 combines with J gene TRBJ1-2, with a weak D call TRBD1 (5 bases). The CDR3 runs to 14 residues. Germline assignment: CDR1 DFQATT and CDR2 SNEGSKA (reference sequence). The V gene lost 3 bases and the J gene lost 7 bases, with 18 bases spanning the gap. The CDR3 nucleotides read TGCAGTGCTAGTACCGGGACCCCAGGTGTTGGCTACACCTTC. This gives the protein CSASTGTPGVGYTF.

The chain links TRBV7-2 to TRBJ2-5; 7 bases match TRBD1. Per germline, CDR1 SGHTA and CDR2 FQGNSA. With V trimmed by 9 bases and J by 2 bases, 9 bases remained unmatched. The length of the CDR3 is 14 residues. CDR3 residues: CASRRGPAQETQYF. The CDR3 DNA is TGTGCCAGTAGAAGGGGGCCCGCACAAGAGACCCAGTACTTC.

This clonotype occurred a few times. The rearrangement uses TRBV19 and TRBJ1-5, with 12 positions matching TRBD1. Germline-derived CDR1 and CDR2 are LNHDA and SQIVND (reference sequence). This CDR3 comprises 18 residues. J lost 4 bases, V lost 5 bases, and 12 bases had no gene match. The CDR3 sequence: CASSPPGQGALGNQPQHF. The CDR3 nucleotides are TGTGCCAGTAGTCCCCCGGGACAGGGGGCGTTGGGAAATCAGCCCCAGCATTTT. Based on the CDR3 plus reference TRBV19 and TRBJ1-5, the full variable domain is DGGITQSPKYLFRKEGQNVTLSCEQNLNHDAMYWYRQDPGQGLRLIYYSQIVNDFQKGDIAEGYSVSREKKESFPLTVTSAQKNPTAFYLCASSPPGQGALGNQPQHFGDGTRLSIL.

The rearrangement uses TRBV10-3 and TRBJ1-6; D is undetermined. V lost 5 bases to trimming and J lost 3 bases, with 14 bases between them. This CDR3 is 16 amino acids long. The germline gives CDR1 ENHRY, CDR2 SYGVKD. The DNA for the CDR3 is TGTGCCATCAGTTACTCGTCAGGCCGCTATAATTCACCCCTCCACTTT. It translates to CAISYSSGRYNSPLHF.